The entry below describes one TCR beta chain. No antigen is known for it. The primer mix had 60 Vbeta and 13 Jbeta primers. Produced via immunoSEQ multiplex PCR; TCRdb's table is partial and in-frame only. This table has approximately 98,000 clones, under 80% appearing once. The data stem from a study of cytomegalovirus exposure and HLA in healthy donors. Study overall: Genetic ancestry analysis placed around four fifths of the 400 or so donors that were genotyped in the Caucasian-associated cluster. Study-level findings and limits: Sequencing probably produced one cluster of sequence variants that were highly shared.

Despite likely unrecorded immune exposures, the donors were nominally healthy at the time of sampling. Per the germline V gene, CDR1 is SNHLY and CDR2 is FYNNEI. With 2 bases clipped from V and 8 bases from J, the junction kept 3 bases outside the gene matches. This CDR3 is built from 14 residues. This TCR was sampled from a male donor in good health and CMV-seronegative. The sequenced sample consisted of PBMCs. This chain links TRBV2 with TRBJ2-1; 10 bases match TRBD2. The CDR3 region is CASSETGLAHEQFF. The CDR3 coding sequence is TGTGCCAGCAGTGAAACGGGACTAGCGCATGAGCAGTTCTTC.